The 26 T cell receptor beta chains in this list originate from one sample, sequenced in a study of blood T cell repertoires in COVID-19. TCRdb keeps only in-frame clones here, not all; method: immunoSEQ multiplex PCR. Among roughly 80,000 clones listed, 84% were seen once. Specimen: peripheral blood. The receptors originated from a man aged 50 to 59 with acute or convalescent COVID-19.

This chain joins TRBV7-8 and TRBJ2-5, with a possible D match to TRBD1 (5 bases). CDR3 length equals 14 residues. Germline CDR1 and CDR2: SGHVS and FQNEAQ. Trimming left V 0 bases short and J 1 base short, with 6 bases between. The CDR3 protein is CASSLAGVQETQYF. CDR3 in DNA: TGTGCCAGCAGCTTAGCAGGGGTCCAAGAGACCCAGTACTTC.

The chain carries TRBV29-1 and TRBJ2-1; 14 nucleotides agree with TRBD2. The CDR3 is made up of 16 amino acids. Germline CDR1 SQVTM, CDR2 ANQGSEA. The V and J ends lost 5 bases and 4 bases, in that order; junction bases with no gene match: 7. CDR3 nucleotide sequence: TGCAGCGTTCGGATTGGGACTAGCGGGAGTTACAATGAGCAGTTCTTC. It specifies CSVRIGTSGSYNEQFF.

This clone has more than one count but fewer than ten. The gene calls are TRBV6-2 or TRBV6-3 and TRBJ2-2, with a possible D match to TRBD2 (6 bases). CDR1 is MNHEY and CDR2 is SVGEGT in the germline V gene. Between the trimmed V and J ends, which lost 4 bases and 7 bases, there was a span of 16 bases. This CDR3 region has 15 residues. The CDR3 loop reads CASSSGSLGGGELFF. In DNA form, the CDR3 reads TGTGCCAGCAGTTCGGGGTCCCTCGGGGGCGGGGAGCTGTTTTTT.

The chain has TRBV4-3 and TRBJ2-1; 8 bases are shared with TRBD1. Trimming removed 2 bases from V and 5 bases from J; junction bases left unmatched: 8. This CDR3 contains 16 residues. Germline V CDR1 and CDR2: LGHNA, YSLEER. The CDR3 DNA follows: TGCGCCAGCAGCCAAATGACAGGGGCCCTTGACAATGAGCAGTTCTTC. It is translated as CASSQMTGALDNEQFF.

The rearrangement uses TRBV5-6 and TRBJ2-2; 9 nucleotides align to TRBD1. J gave up 3 bases and V 4 bases, and 7 bases lay outside the gene matches. Germline V gene data show CDR1 as SGHDT and CDR2 as YYEEEE. The CDR3 consists of 16 residues. CDR3 sequence: CASSVIQGAHTGELFF. The CDR3 region has the DNA TGTGCCAGCAGCGTTATACAGGGGGCCCACACCGGGGAGCTGTTTTTT.

The genes are TRBV21-1 and TRBJ2-7; the table's D call, TRBD2, has no DNA check behind it. TRBV21-1 is an annotated pseudogene. CDR3 size: 13 residues. Here the CDR3 reads CASSKGLAGDRYF. CDR3 coding DNA: TGTGCCAGCAGCAAGGGACTAGCGGGAGATAGGTACTTC.

The V gene is TRBV2, the J gene TRBJ1-2, with D unclear. CDR1 SNHLY and CDR2 FYNNEI come from the germline V gene. The V and J ends lost 7 bases and 0 bases respectively, with 12 bases between them. The CDR3 runs 14 residues. CDR3 residues: CASIKLVSNYGYTF. The CDR3 nucleotides read TGTGCCAGCATCAAGCTCGTCTCTAACTATGGCTACACCTTC.

This clone was detected only once. The chain combines TRBV11-2 with TRBJ2-7; possibly TRBD1 for D (5 bases). CDR3 size: 15 residues. Between the trimmed V and J ends, which lost 4 bases and 0 bases, there was a span of 13 bases. CDR1 is SGHAT and CDR2 is FQNNGV in the germline V gene. The CDR3 nucleotides read TGTGCCAGCAGCTACCTCGACAGCCTCTCCTACGAGCAGTACTTC. Translated: CASSYLDSLSYEQYF.

This chain uses TRBV11-2 with TRBJ1-2, with D hard to call. This CDR3 has 12 amino acids. Trimming removed 1 base from V and 8 bases from J, with 8 bases in between. Germline CDR1 and CDR2: SGHAT and FQNNGV. The DNA for the CDR3 is TGTGCCAGCAGCTTAGGATTAGTAGGCTACACCTTC. As protein: CASSLGLVGYTF.

This clone was observed once. The chain joins TRBV7-3 to TRBJ2-7, with D tentatively TRBD2 (5 bases). The germline V and J ends were trimmed by 5 bases and 3 bases, with 14 bases remaining between them. Per the germline V gene, CDR1 is SGHTA and CDR2 is FQGTGA. The CDR3 is made up of 14 amino acids. Here the CDR3 DNA reads TGTGCCAGCAGCCCCGGACCAGGAGGCTACGAGCAGTACTTC. Protein sequence: CASSPGPGGYEQYF.

The chain couples TRBV6-6 to TRBJ2-1; 8 nucleotides match TRBD1. Germline CDR1 and CDR2: MNHNY and SVGAGI (reference sequence). J lost 8 bases, V lost 6 bases, and 15 bases had no gene match. The CDR3 has 16 residues. CDR3 protein: CASSQGGQGPQYEQFF. The CDR3 nucleotides are TGTGCCAGCAGCCAAGGCGGACAGGGCCCACAATATGAGCAGTTCTTC.

The chain combines TRBV7-2 with TRBJ1-5; possible D gene TRBD1, 5 bases. V shed 5 bases and J shed 6 bases, with 17 bases lying between them. The CDR3 contains 15 residues. The germline CDR1 and CDR2 sequences are SGHTA and FQGNSA. The DNA for the CDR3 is TGTGCCAGCAGCGCAGACAGTAAAGAAGGTCAGCCCCAGCATTTT. Protein: CASSADSKEGQPQHF.

This chain links TRBV5-6 with TRBJ2-3, with D tentatively TRBD2 (7 bases). Trimming pared 4 bases from V and 4 bases from J, leaving 16 bases between. The CDR3 contains 15 residues. CDR1 SGHDT and CDR2 YYEEEE come from the germline V gene. The CDR3 here is CASSPAGAKADTQYF. The CDR3 bases are TGTGCCAGCAGCCCTGCGGGGGCCAAAGCAGATACGCAGTATTTT.

V and J are TRBV29-1 and TRBJ1-1, with a weak D call TRBD1 (5 bases). There are 16 residues in the CDR3. Trimming removed 1 base from V and 0 bases from J, with 15 bases in between. CDR1 is SQVTM and CDR2 is ANQGSEA in the germline V gene. The CDR3 loop reads CSVEASGAGLNTEAFF. The CDR3 DNA sequence: TGCAGCGTTGAAGCCTCAGGTGCGGGACTGAACACTGAAGCTTTCTTT.

The chain joins TRBV11-2 to TRBJ2-2; 9 positions agree with TRBD1. V lost 5 bases and J lost 6; bases outside the gene matches: 7. In germline, CDR1 is SGHAT, CDR2 FQNNGV. This CDR3 is 15 amino acids long. The CDR3: CASSPGTGWAGELFF. The CDR3 nucleotides are TGTGCCAGCAGCCCCGGGACAGGGTGGGCCGGGGAGCTGTTTTTT.

The chain employs TRBV2 and TRBJ1-2, with 8 positions matching TRBD1. V lost 1 base and J lost 3; bases outside the gene matches: 4. CDR1 and CDR2 (germline): SNHLY, FYNNEI. The CDR3 consists of 15 residues. For the CDR3, the DNA is TGTGCCAGCAGTGAAGGGCAGGGGGCGTACTATGGCTACACCTTC. It is translated as CASSEGQGAYYGYTF.

This clone was counted between two and nine times. The chain couples TRBV11-2 to TRBJ1-5; D perhaps matches TRBD1 (6 bases). CDR1 is SGHAT, CDR2 FQNNGV, per germline. The V end was cut by 5 bases, the J end by 2 bases, with 13 bases between. The CDR3 is 15 residues long. CDR3: CASSPSGGGNQPQHF. Written as DNA, the CDR3 is TGTGCCAGCAGCCCCAGTGGGGGCGGCAATCAGCCCCAGCATTTT.

The chain is built from TRBV10-3 and TRBJ2-5; 8 bases are a match to TRBD2. The CDR3 consists of 14 residues. The J segment lost 0 bases and the V segment lost 6 bases, leaving 3 bases of the junction unmatched. Germline V lookup: CDR1 ENHRY, CDR2 SYGVKD. CDR3 loop: CAISAGGNQETQYF. Here the CDR3 DNA reads TGTGCCATCAGCGCGGGGGGTAACCAAGAGACCCAGTACTTC.

This clone was recorded only once. The chain uses TRBV5-1 and TRBJ2-7; weak D call: TRBD1 (6 bases). The CDR3 loop spans 18 amino acids. Germline CDR1 SGHRS, CDR2 YFSETQ. Trimming stripped 0 bases from V and 4 bases from J, with 23 bases between. Here the CDR3 DNA reads TGCGCCAGCAGCTTGGAATTACCTGGATGGACAGCCGGATACGAGCAGTACTTC. It translates to CASSLELPGWTAGYEQYF.

The chain combines TRBV5-1 with TRBJ1-3, with D tentatively TRBD1 (5 bases). Germline V gene sequence: CDR1 SGHRS, CDR2 YFSETQ. The germline V and J ends were trimmed by 3 bases and 4 bases, with 11 bases remaining between them. CDR3 length: 14 residues. This chain's CDR3 is CASSSPGQGNTIYF. The CDR3 DNA reads as TGCGCCAGCAGCTCCCCCGGACAAGGAAACACCATATATTTT.

The DNA of the CDR3 is TGTGCCAGCAGCTTAGTTAACTTCGCTGTATCGGAGCTGTTTTTT. As protein: CASSLVNFAVSELFF. This rearrangement joins TRBV7-8 to TRBJ2-2; D is unclear. The CDR3 runs to 15 residues. Germline V gene sequence: CDR1 SGHVS, CDR2 FQNEAQ. V lost 1 base, J lost 10 bases, and 16 bases lay in between. Supplemented by reference TRBV7-8 and TRBJ2-2, the full variable domain reads GAGVSQSPRYKVAKRGQDVALRCDPISGHVSLFWYQQALGQGPEFLTYFQNEAQLDKSGLPSDRFFAERPEGSVSTLKIQRTQQEDSAVYLCASSLVNFAVSELFFGEGSRLTVL.

V is TRBV9 and J is TRBJ2-4; D possibly corresponds to TRBD2 (5 bases). The CDR3 consists of 16 residues. The germline V and J ends were trimmed by 3 bases and 3 bases, with 16 bases remaining between them. The germline CDR1 and CDR2 sequences are SGDLS and YYNGEE. The CDR3 protein is CASSGGPGPNKNIQYF. Here the CDR3 DNA reads TGTGCCAGCAGCGGCGGGCCTGGGCCGAACAAAAACATTCAGTACTTC.

The chain couples TRBV7-2 to TRBJ2-1; TRBD2 matches at 9 bases. Losses at the gene ends were 5 bases for V and 9 bases for J; bases not matched to a gene: 17. Germline CDR1 and CDR2: SGHTA and FQGNSA. The CDR3 sequence is 17 residues long. The CDR3 coding sequence is TGTGCCAGCAGCCCTATCCTTAGCGGGGGCCCCTTATCTGAGCAGTTCTTC. It codes for CASSPILSGGPLSEQFF. The whole variable domain, remainder taken from reference TRBV7-2 and TRBJ2-1, is GAGVSQSPSNKVTEKGKDVELRCDPISGHTALYWYRQSLGQGLEFLIYFQGNSAPDKSGLPSDRFSAERTGGSVSTLTIQRTQQEDSAVYLCASSPILSGGPLSEQFFGPGTRLTVL.

The V and J genes are TRBV7-9 and TRBJ1-1; 8 positions agree with TRBD1. The CDR3 loop spans 15 amino acids. V gave up 2 bases and J gave up 1 base; unmatched junction bases: 3. Germline loops: CDR1 SEHNR, CDR2 FQNEAQ (reference sequence). CDR3 sequence: CASSLMGQANTEAFF. The CDR3 DNA follows: TGTGCCAGCAGCTTAATGGGACAGGCGAACACTGAAGCTTTCTTT.

V gene TRBV5-1 combines with J gene TRBJ2-1, with a possible D match to TRBD2 (6 bases). The CDR3 covers 12 residues. Germline CDR1 reads SGHRS; CDR2 reads YFSETQ. Trimming cost V 5 bases and J 9 bases, with 12 bases left between them. The CDR3 loop is CASSLTRVEQFF. The CDR3 coding sequence is TGCGCCAGCAGTTTGACTAGAGTTGAGCAGTTCTTC.

This sequence joins TRBV11-2 and TRBJ2-3; TRBD2 is a possible D gene (5 bases). The CDR3 has 16 residues. Germline lookup yields CDR1 SGHAT and CDR2 FQNNGV. The V gene lost 2 bases and the J gene lost 4 bases, with 16 bases spanning the gap. The CDR3 protein is CASSLKPGWDADTQYF. CDR3 sequence (DNA): TGTGCCAGCAGCTTAAAACCGGGATGGGATGCAGATACGCAGTATTTT.